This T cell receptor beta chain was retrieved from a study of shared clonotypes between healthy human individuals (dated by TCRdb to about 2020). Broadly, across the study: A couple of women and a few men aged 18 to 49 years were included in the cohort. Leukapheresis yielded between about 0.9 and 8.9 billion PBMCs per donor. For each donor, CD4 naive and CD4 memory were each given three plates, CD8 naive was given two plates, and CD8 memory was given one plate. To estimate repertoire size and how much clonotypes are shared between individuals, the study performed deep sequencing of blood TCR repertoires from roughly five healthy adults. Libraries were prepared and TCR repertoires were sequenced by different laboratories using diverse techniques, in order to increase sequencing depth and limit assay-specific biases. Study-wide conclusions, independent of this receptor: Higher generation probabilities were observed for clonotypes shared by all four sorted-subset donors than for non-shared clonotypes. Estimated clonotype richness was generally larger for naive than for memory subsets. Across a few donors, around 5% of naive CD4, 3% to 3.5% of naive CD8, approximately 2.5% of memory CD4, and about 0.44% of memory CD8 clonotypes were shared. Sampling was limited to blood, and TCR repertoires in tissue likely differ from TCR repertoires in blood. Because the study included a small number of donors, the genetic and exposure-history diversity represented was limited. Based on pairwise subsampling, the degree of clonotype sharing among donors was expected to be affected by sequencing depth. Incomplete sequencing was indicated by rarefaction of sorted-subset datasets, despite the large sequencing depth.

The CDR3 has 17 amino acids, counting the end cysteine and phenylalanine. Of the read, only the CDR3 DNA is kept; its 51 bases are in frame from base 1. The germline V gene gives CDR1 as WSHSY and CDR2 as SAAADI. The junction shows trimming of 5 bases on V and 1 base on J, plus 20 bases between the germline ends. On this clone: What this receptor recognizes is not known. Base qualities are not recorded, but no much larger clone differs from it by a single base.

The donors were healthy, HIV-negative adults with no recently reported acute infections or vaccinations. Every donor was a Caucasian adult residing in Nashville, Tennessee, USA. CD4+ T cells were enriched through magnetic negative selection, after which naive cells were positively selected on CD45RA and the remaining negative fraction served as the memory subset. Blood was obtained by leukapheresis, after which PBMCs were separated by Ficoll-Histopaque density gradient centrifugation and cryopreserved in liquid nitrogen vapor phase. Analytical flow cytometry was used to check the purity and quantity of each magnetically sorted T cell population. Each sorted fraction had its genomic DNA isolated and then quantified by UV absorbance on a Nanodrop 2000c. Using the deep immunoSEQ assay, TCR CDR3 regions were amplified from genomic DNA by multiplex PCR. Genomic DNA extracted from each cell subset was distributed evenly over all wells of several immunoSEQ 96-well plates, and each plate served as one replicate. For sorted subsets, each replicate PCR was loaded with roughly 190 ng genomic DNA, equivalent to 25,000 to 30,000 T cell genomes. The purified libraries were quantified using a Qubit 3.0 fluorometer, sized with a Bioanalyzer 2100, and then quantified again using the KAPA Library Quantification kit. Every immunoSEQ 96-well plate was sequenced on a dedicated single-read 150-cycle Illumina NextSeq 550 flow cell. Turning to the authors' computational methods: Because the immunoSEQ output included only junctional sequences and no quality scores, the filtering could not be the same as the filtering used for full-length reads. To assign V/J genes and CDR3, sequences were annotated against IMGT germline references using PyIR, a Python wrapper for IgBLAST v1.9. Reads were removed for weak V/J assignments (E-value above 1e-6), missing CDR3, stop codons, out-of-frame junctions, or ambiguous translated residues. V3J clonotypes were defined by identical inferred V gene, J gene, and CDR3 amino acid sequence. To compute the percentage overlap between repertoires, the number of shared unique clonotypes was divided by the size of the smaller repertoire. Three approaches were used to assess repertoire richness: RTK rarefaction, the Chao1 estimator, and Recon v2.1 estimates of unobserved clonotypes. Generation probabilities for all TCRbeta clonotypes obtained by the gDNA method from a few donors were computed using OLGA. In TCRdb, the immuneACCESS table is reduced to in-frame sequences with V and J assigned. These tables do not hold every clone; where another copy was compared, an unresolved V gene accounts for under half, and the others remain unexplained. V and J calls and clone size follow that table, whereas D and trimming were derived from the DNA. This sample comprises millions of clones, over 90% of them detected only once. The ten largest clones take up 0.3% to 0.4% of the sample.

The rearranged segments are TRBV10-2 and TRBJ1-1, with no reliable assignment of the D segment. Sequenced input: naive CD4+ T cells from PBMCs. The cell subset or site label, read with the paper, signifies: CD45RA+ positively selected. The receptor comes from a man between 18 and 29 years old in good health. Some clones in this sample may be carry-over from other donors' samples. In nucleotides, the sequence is TGCGCCAGCAGTTCCACGGGCCCGTTTAAGTGGAACACTGAAGCTTTCTTT. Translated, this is CASSSTGPFKWNTEAFF.